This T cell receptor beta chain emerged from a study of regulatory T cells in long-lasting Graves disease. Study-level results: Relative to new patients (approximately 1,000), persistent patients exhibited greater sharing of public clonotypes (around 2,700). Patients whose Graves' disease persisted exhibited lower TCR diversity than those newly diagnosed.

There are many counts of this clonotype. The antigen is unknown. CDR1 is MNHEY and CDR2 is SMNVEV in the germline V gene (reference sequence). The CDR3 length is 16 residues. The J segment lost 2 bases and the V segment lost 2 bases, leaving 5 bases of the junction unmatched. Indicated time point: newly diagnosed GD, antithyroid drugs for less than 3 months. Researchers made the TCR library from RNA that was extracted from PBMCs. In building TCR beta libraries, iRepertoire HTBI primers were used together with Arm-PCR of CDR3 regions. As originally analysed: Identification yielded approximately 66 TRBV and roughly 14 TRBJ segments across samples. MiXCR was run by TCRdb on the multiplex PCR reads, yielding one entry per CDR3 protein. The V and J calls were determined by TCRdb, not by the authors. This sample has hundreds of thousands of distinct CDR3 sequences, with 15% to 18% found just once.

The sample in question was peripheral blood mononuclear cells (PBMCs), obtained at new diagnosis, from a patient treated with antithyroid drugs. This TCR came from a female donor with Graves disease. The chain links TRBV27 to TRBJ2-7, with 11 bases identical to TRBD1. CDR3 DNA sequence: TGTGCCAGCAGTTTAGTCGGGGGACAGGGGGCCTACGAGCAGTACTTC. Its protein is CASSLVGGQGAYEQYF.